This T cell receptor (beta chain) was documented in a study of blood T cell repertoires in COVID-19. Study as a whole: There were acute and convalescent COVID-19 samples, and they came from the United States, Italy and Spain. PBMCs, B-cell-depleted T cells, or T cells were the source of the cDNA or gDNA that made up the material.

Trimming took 0 bases from V and 3 from J, leaving 17 bases between them. Germline CDR1 LGHNT, CDR2 FRNRAP. CDR3 length: 18 amino acids. Original handling: The assay estimated nucleated cells by amplifying reference gene primers. Only in-frame clones appear in the TCRdb table, and some are missing; sequencing was by immunoSEQ multiplex PCR. Clone size and V and J calls were adopted from that table, with D and trimming inferred from the DNA. The repertoire holds 200,000 to 300,000 clones, with 85% to 90% as singletons. Sequencing input: PBMCs or T cells enriched from blood (not recorded which). This chain connects TRBV12-5 to TRBJ2-2; tentatively, D is TRBD2 (6 bases). This sequence originates from a man aged 35 to 55 who had recovered from COVID-19. Here the CDR3 reads CASGLVSLRRVDTGELFF. As DNA, the CDR3 is TGTGCTAGTGGTTTGGTATCTTTGCGGAGGGTCGACACCGGGGAGCTGTTTTTT.